This passage covers 2 T cell receptor beta chains from one sample sequenced in a study of cytomegalovirus exposure and HLA in healthy donors. Primers: 60 Vbeta forward and 13 Jbeta reverse. Here immunoSEQ multiplex PCR was the method, and the copy in TCRdb shows in-frame clones only, minus some. Here the sample spans 200,000 to 250,000 clones, 70% to 80% being singletons. Material for sequencing was PBMCs. Receptors were obtained from a man in his forties in good health and CMV-seronegative.

DNA of the CDR3: TGTGCCAGCAGCCATGGGGACAGAATTAACTATGGCTACACCTTC. Residues: CASSHGDRINYGYTF. V usage is TRBV5-4 and J usage is TRBJ1-2; 7 nucleotides line up with TRBD1. There are 15 residues in the CDR3. Germline V gives CDR1 SGHNT, CDR2 YYREEE (reference sequence). Trimming took 4 bases from V and 1 from J; bases not matched to a gene: 7. Combining the CDR3 with reference TRBV5-4 and TRBJ1-2 gives the whole variable domain ETGVTQSPTHLIKTRGQQVTLRCSSQSGHNTVSWYQQALGQGPQFIFQYYREEENGRGNFPPRFSGLQFPNYSSELNVNALELDDSALYLCASSHGDRINYGYTFGSGTRLTVV.

This sequence joins TRBV5-4 and TRBJ1-1, with D hard to call. The CDR3 has 14 amino acids. V shed 0 bases and J shed 10 bases, with 16 bases lying between them. Looked up from germline, CDR1 is SGHNT and CDR2 is YYREEE (reference sequence). The CDR3 here is CASSLEEATSRAFF. The DNA of the CDR3 is TGTGCCAGCAGCTTGGAGGAGGCGACCTCAAGAGCTTTCTTT. Full variable domain (missing parts from reference TRBV5-4 and TRBJ1-1): ETGVTQSPTHLIKTRGQQVTLRCSSQSGHNTVSWYQQALGQGPQFIFQYYREEENGRGNFPPRFSGLQFPNYSSELNVNALELDDSALYLCASSLEEATSRAFFGQGTRLTVV.